Sequencing of this TCR beta chain was carried out in a study of blood T cell repertoires in COVID-19 (TCRdb year 2020). Regarding the complete study: The collaborator samples originated in the United States, Italy and Spain and spanned the acute and convalescent phases of COVID-19. The prospective study material was composed of cDNA or gDNA derived from T cells, B-cell-depleted T cells, or PBMCs. Deeply sampled blood TCRbeta repertoires from subjects exposed to, actively infected with, or recovered from COVID-19 were included in the dataset. The repertoires were made available in a free public database intended to serve as a resource for research on the immune response to SARS-CoV-2. The samples were drawn from the first 160 participants of the ongoing ImmuneRACE study and from 1,200 or so subjects provided by 6 global collaborators. Sample metadata almost always included a de-identified subject ID, COVID-19 status, age in years and sex. Where available, HLA class I and class II types were obtained from metadata supplied by the sample provider rather than from assay-based typing.

About this clone itself: What antigen it recognizes has not been identified. There are no base qualities to consult, and no much larger clone falls within one base.

Whole blood was collected in K2EDTA tubes by collaborating institutions according to the institutions' own protocols. Collaborator samples were shipped for TCRbeta analysis as frozen whole blood, isolated PBMCs, or DNA extracted from either sample type. TCRbeta CDR3 regions were amplified from genomic DNA by means of the immunoSEQ Assay, a bias-controlled multiplex PCR. Per the original workflow: Nucleated cell counts per sample were estimated from amplification of reference gene primers within the assay. To quantify the absolute abundance of each unique TCRbeta CDR3 rearrangement, sequence reads were collapsed and filtered. For each sample, productive Simpson clonality was calculated as the square root of Simpson's diversity index over productive rearrangements. TCRdb mirrors the immuneACCESS table, restricted to in-frame sequences. Some clones are absent from its copies; in checked studies, under half trace to an unresolved V gene, and the reason for the others is unknown. The D gene and trimming were derived from the DNA, and the V and J assignments and clone size from that table. This sample is represented by 150,000 to 200,000 clones; 81% of them were singletons. Approximately 11% of the sample comes from the top ten.

Study-wide conclusions, independent of this receptor: The amount of clinical and demographic metadata varied by source and participant and was provided uncurated.

The receptor was isolated from a man in his fifties or sixties with active or convalescent COVID-19. Specimen: peripheral blood.

The nucleotides read TGTGCCAGCAGTGGGCTAGCGGCGGGGGATACGCAGTATTTT. This encodes CASSGLAAGDTQYF. The sequence is built from TRBV2 and TRBJ2-3, and TRBD2 aligns with 7 junction nucleotides. Trimming removed 4 bases from V and 6 bases from J; the gene matches leave 7 bases unexplained. The CDR3, from cysteine to phenylalanine, totals 14 residues. Of the read, only the CDR3 DNA is kept; its 42 bases are in frame from base 1. CDR1 is given as SNHLY and CDR2 as FYNNEI, both from the germline V gene.